This T cell receptor (beta chain) emerged from a study of PD-1 blockade in mismatch repair-deficient tumors. Study-level information: All were previously treated, progressing patients with some twelve mismatch repair-deficient cancer types.

Only in-frame clones appear in the TCRdb table, and some are missing; sequencing was by immunoSEQ multiplex PCR. The sample has some 100,000 clones, 70% to 85% seen once. The TCR-sequenced patients were a few responders to pembrolizumab. Findings and limits, study-wide: Rapid post-treatment expansion, then contraction, generally preceding radiologic response, marked tumor-resident clones.

Worth noting for this clone: Its antigen is undetermined.

The germline CDR1 and CDR2 sequences are ENHRY and SYGVKD. This CDR3 has 15 residues. Trimming removed 11 bases from V and 4 bases from J; junction bases left unmatched: 11. The chain combines TRBV10-3 with TRBJ1-2; the match to TRBD1 covers 12 bases. Sequencing used peripheral blood, obtained less than 37 weeks after starting pembrolizumab. This TCR was sampled from an adult with mismatch repair-deficient cancer. The CDR3: CASRGDRGLSYGYTF. The CDR3 bases are TGTGCCTCCAGAGGGGACAGGGGGCTGAGCTATGGCTACACCTTC.